This TCR beta chain was recovered during a study of shared clonotypes between healthy human individuals. Study observations and caveats: Clonotypes which were not shared had lower generation probabilities than clonotypes that all four donors shared.

This clone was observed a few times. Its antigen is as yet unknown. The sample carries other DNA sequences with the same CDR3. Nashville, Tennessee was home to all donors, who were Caucasian adults. Measured with immunoSEQ multiplex PCR; TCRdb has only the in-frame clones, and not every one. The sample includes about 2.4 million clones, roughly 93% of them seen just once. The CDR3 sequence is 15 residues long. V lost 4 bases and J lost 2, with 12 bases in between. From germline, CDR1 is SGHNT and CDR2 YYREEE (reference sequence). The sequence was obtained from a man between 18 and 29 years old in good health. Some clones in this sample may be carry-over from other donors' samples. What was sequenced was naive CD4+ T cells from PBMCs. Subset given: CD45RA+ positively selected. The chain uses TRBV5-4 and TRBJ1-4, with D possibly TRBD1 on 6 matching bases. The CDR3 spells CASSLTGATNEKLFF. The CDR3, as DNA: TGTGCCAGCAGCCTGACAGGAGCGACTAATGAAAAACTGTTTTTT.